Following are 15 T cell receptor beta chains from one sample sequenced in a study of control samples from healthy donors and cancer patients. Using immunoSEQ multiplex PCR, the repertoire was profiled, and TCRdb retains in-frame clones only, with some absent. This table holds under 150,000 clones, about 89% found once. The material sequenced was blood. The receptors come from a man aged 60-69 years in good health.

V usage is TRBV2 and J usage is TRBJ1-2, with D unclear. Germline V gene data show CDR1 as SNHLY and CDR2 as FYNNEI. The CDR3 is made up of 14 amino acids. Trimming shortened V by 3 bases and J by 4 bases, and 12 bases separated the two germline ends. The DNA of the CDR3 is TGTGCCAGCAGTGACCTCCCCGGGAGCTATGGCTACACCTTC. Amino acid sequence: CASSDLPGSYGYTF.

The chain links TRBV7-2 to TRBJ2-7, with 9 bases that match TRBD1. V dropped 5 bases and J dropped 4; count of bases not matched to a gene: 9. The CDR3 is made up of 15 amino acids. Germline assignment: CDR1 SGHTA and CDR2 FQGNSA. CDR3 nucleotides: TGTGCCAGCAGCAATAGACAGGGGGGCGGTTACGAGCAGTACTTC. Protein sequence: CASSNRQGGGYEQYF.

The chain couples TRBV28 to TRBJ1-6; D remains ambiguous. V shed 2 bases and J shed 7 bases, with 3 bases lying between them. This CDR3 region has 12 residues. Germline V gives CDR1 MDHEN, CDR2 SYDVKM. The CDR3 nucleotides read TGTGCCAGCAGTTTAGAGAATTCACCCCTCCACTTT. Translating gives CASSLENSPLHF.

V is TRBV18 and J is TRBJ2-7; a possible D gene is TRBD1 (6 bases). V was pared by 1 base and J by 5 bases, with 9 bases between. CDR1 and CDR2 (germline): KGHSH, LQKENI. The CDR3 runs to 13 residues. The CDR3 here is CASSPRGQHEQYF. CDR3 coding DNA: TGTGCCAGCTCACCACGGGGGCAACACGAGCAGTACTTC.

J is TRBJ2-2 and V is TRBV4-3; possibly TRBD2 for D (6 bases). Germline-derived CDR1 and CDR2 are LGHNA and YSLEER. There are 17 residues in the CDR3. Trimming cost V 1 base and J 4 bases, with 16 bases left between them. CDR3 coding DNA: TGCGCCAGCAGCCAAGTTCCGGGGGACCAAGTCACCGGGGAGCTGTTTTTT. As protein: CASSQVPGDQVTGELFF.

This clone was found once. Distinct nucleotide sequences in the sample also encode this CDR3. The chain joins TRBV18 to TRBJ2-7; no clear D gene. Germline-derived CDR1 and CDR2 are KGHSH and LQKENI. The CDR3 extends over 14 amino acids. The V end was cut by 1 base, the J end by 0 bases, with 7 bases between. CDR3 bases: TGTGCCAGCTCACCACGGCAGGACTCCTACGAGCAGTACTTC. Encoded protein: CASSPRQDSYEQYF.

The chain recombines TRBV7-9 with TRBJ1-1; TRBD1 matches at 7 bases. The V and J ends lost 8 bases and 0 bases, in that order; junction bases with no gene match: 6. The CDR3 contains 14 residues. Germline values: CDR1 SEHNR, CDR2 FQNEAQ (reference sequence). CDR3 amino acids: CASGPGTVNTEAFF. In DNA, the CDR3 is TGTGCCAGCGGACCCGGGACAGTGAACACTGAAGCTTTCTTT.

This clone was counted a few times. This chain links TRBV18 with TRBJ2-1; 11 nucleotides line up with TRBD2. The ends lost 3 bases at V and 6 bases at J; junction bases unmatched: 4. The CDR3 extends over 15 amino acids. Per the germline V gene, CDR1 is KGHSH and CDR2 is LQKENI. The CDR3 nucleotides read TGTGCCAGCTCACCGTTAGCGGGGGGGCGCAATGAGCAGTTCTTC. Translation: CASSPLAGGRNEQFF.

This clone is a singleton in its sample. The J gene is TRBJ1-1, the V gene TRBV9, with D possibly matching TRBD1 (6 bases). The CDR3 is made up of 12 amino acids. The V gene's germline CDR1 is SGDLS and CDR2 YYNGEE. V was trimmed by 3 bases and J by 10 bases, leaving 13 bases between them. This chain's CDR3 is CASSAGTTRAFF. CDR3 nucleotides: TGTGCCAGCAGCGCCGGGACAACGAGAGCTTTCTTT.

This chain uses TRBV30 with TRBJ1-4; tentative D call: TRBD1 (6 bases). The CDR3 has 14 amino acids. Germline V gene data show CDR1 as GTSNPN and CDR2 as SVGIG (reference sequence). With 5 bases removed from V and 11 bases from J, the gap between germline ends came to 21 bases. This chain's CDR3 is CAWSTPWDIRKLFF. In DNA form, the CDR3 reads TGTGCCTGGTCCACCCCGTGGGACATACGGAAACTGTTTTTT. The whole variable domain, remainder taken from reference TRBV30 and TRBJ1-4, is SQTIHQWPATLVQPVGSPLSLECTVEGTSNPNLYWYRQAAGRGLQLLFYSVGIGQISSEVPQNLSASRPQDRQFILSSKKLLLSDSGFYLCAWSTPWDIRKLFFGSGTQLSVL.

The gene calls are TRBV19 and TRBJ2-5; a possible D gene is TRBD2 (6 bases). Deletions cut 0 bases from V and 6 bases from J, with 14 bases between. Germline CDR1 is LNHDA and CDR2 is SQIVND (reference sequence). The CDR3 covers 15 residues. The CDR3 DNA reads TGTGCCAGTAGTATAGAAATTTCAGGGAGGCAGACCCAGTACTTC. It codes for CASSIEISGRQTQYF.

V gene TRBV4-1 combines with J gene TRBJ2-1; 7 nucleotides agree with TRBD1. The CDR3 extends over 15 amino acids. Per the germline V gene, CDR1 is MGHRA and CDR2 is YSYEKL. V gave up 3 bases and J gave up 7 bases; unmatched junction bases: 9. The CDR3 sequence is CASSQRDEGANEQFF. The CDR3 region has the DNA TGCGCCAGCAGCCAGAGGGATGAGGGGGCTAATGAGCAGTTCTTC.

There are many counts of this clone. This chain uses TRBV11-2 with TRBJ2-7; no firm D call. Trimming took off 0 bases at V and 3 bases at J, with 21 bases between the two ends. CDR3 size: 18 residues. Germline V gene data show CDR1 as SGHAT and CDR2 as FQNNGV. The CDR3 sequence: CASSLDVRARTLFYEQYF. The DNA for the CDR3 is TGTGCCAGCAGCTTAGATGTTCGCGCTCGTACACTTTTCTACGAGCAGTACTTC.

The DNA of the CDR3 is TGTGCCAGCAGCGGATTATCGGGGGAAGTCTCCTACGAGCAGTACTTC. It is translated as CASSGLSGEVSYEQYF. V is TRBV7-2 and J is TRBJ2-7; possible D gene TRBD2, 6 bases. CDR3 length: 16 amino acids. Looked up from germline, CDR1 is SGHTA and CDR2 is FQGNSA. V was cut by 5 bases and J by 0 bases, with 17 bases left in between.

CDR3 nucleotide sequence: TGTGCCAGCAGCGTATTGGCAGGGAACTCCTACGAGCAGTACTTC. This sequence encodes CASSVLAGNSYEQYF. This chain links TRBV9 with TRBJ2-7; perhaps TRBD1 as D (5 bases). The CDR3 is 15 amino acids. Deletions cut 1 base from V and 0 bases from J, with 11 bases between. Germline V gene sequence: CDR1 SGDLS, CDR2 YYNGEE.